The entry below describes one T cell receptor beta chain. Its target is not known. Quantitative barcoded 5'-RACE was used to prepare TCR beta libraries. TCRdb analysed the 5' RACE reads with MiXCR anew, one entry per CDR3 protein. The table includes about 130,000 distinct CDR3 sequences, roughly a tenth detected once. Germline V gene sequence: CDR1 KGHSH, CDR2 LQKENI. Trimming pared 0 bases from V and 4 bases from J, leaving 17 bases between. The CDR3 covers 17 residues. This sample was included in a study of CD8 T cells in ankylosing spondylitis. Study observations and caveats: A TCR beta motif of 8 or 9 highly homologous variants appeared characteristic of ankylosing spondylitis blood.

This clonotype was obtained from a male donor with ankylosing spondylitis or in good health (not recorded which). The rearrangement uses TRBV18 and TRBJ2-3; weak D call: TRBD1 (6 bases). The sequenced material came from blood, either unsorted or a sorted T cell fraction (not recorded which). CDR3 sequence: CASSPPDRITRADTQYF. The CDR3 DNA follows: TGTGCCAGCTCACCACCCGACAGGATTACCCGTGCAGATACGCAGTATTTT. Complete variable domain (other parts from reference TRBV18 and TRBJ2-3): NAGVMQNPRHLVRRRGQEARLRCSPMKGHSHVYWYRQLPEEGLKFMVYLQKENIIDESGMPKERFSAEFPKEGPSILRIQQVVRGDSAAYFCASSPPDRITRADTQYFGPGTRLTVL.